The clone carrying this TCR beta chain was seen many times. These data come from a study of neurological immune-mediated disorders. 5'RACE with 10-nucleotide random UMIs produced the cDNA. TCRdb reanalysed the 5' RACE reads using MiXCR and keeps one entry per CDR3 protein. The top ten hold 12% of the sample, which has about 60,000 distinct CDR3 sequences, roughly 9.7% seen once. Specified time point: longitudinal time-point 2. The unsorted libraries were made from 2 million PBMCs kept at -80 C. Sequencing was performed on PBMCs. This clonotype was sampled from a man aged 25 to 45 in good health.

The CDR3 reads CSAREGQGDYSNQPQHF. The DNA of the CDR3 is TGCAGTGCTAGGGAGGGACAGGGCGACTATAGCAATCAGCCCCAGCATTTT. The chain uses TRBV20-1 and TRBJ1-5, with 9 bases identical to TRBD1. This CDR3 comprises 17 residues. The germline V gene encodes CDR1 DFQATT and CDR2 SNEGSKA (reference sequence). J was trimmed by 0 bases and V by 3 bases; bases with no gene match: 9.